This T cell receptor beta chain is from a study of PD-1 blockade in classical Hodgkin lymphoma. Findings of the study overall: Baseline TCR diversity was reportedly lower in newly diagnosed patients than healthy donors.

Time point meaning: newly diagnosed, previously untreated cHL patient sample. Germline-derived CDR1 and CDR2 are MDHEN and SYDVKM. This CDR3 contains 17 residues. V was pared by 5 bases and J by 3 bases, with 21 bases between. This clone has more than one count but fewer than ten. Its antigen is undetermined. Assay: immunoSEQ multiplex PCR; the TCRdb copy retains only in-frame clones and omits some. The sample lists 45,000 or so clones, roughly 93% occurring once. This sequence was found in a human donor with classical Hodgkin lymphoma. This rearrangement joins TRBV28 to TRBJ2-3; a possible D gene is TRBD2 (5 bases). Sequencing used peripheral blood mononuclear cells (PBMCs). In DNA form, the CDR3 reads TGTGCCAGCAGTAAGGTCATCGGGCTAGCAGATACAGATACGCAGTATTTT. Translated: CASSKVIGLADTDTQYF.